Below are 24 T cell receptor beta chains sequenced from a single sample in a study of cytotoxic CD8 clonotypes in ibrutinib-treated CLL. Libraries were prepared by immunoSEQ multiplex PCR; TCRdb keeps only in-frame clonotypes and omits some of them. The sample includes 65,000 to 85,000 clones, 83% of them seen just once. Specimen: PBMCs, collected after 24 months of ibrutinib treatment. The receptors stem from a human donor with chronic lymphocytic leukemia.

A few counts support this clone. V is TRBV30 and J is TRBJ2-7; tentatively, D is TRBD1 or TRBD2 (5 bases each). The CDR3 is 15 amino acids. The germline gives CDR1 GTSNPN, CDR2 SVGIG (reference sequence). The V gene lost 0 bases and the J gene lost 0 bases, with 12 bases spanning the gap. The CDR3 region is CAWSVSGRTSYEQYF. CDR3 nucleotide sequence: TGTGCCTGGAGTGTATCGGGACGTACCTCCTACGAGCAGTACTTC.

The chain uses TRBV9 and TRBJ2-7, with a weak D call TRBD1 (6 bases). V dropped 2 bases and J dropped 1 base, with 13 bases sitting between them. Germline V gene sequence: CDR1 SGDLS, CDR2 YYNGEE. CDR3 length: 15 amino acids. The DNA for the CDR3 is TGTGCCAGCAGCGTCAACCCAGGACAGTCCTACGAGCAGTACTTC. Encoded protein: CASSVNPGQSYEQYF.

The CDR3: CASSPTGMVQPQHF. CDR3 coding DNA: TGCGCCAGCAGCCCTACCGGGATGGTTCAGCCCCAGCATTTT. This chain joins TRBV4-1 and TRBJ1-5; D remains ambiguous. Germline V CDR1 and CDR2: MGHRA, YSYEKL. The CDR3 has 14 amino acids. Trimming removed 4 bases at V and 6 bases at J, with 13 bases between.

This sequence joins TRBV30 and TRBJ2-2; 7 bases are a match to TRBD1. Germline CDR1 is GTSNPN and CDR2 is SVGIG (reference sequence). Unmatched junction bases numbered 6, after V lost 2 bases and J lost 3 bases. The CDR3 covers 15 residues. The CDR3 DNA follows: TGTGCCTGGAGTAAACTCGACAGGGACACCGGGGAGCTGTTTTTT. It is translated as CAWSKLDRDTGELFF.

V and J are TRBV2 and TRBJ2-7; TRBD1 matches 8 bases. The J call may be in error: the DNA end matches TRBJ2-1 better. The CDR3 sequence is 11 residues long. Germline CDR1 reads SNHLY; CDR2 reads FYNNEI. CDR3 sequence reads: CASSGDRMQFF. The CDR3 DNA reads as TGTGCCAGCAGTGGGGACAGGATGCAGTTCTTC.

This clone showed up just a few times. The chain couples TRBV6-6 to TRBJ1-2; D gene uncertain. Trimming took 4 bases from V and 7 from J, leaving 13 bases between them. Per germline, CDR1 MNHNY and CDR2 SVGAGI (reference sequence). This CDR3 contains 13 residues. The CDR3 nucleotides are TGTGCCAGCAGTTTACGTGCGTCGGGTGGCTACACCTTC. As protein: CASSLRASGGYTF.

The chain employs TRBV9 and TRBJ1-3; D unclear. The germline V and J ends were trimmed by 0 bases and 0 bases, with 7 bases remaining between them. Germline CDR1 reads SGDLS; CDR2 reads YYNGEE. The CDR3 extends over 15 amino acids. The CDR3 sequence: CASSVAGSSGNTIYF. CDR3 nucleotides: TGTGCCAGCAGCGTAGCGGGTTCCTCTGGAAACACCATATATTTT.

Note on this clone: One junction end does not reproduce the germline sequence, and a read error may be involved. V usage is TRBV7-7 and J usage is TRBJ2-1; perhaps TRBD2 as D (5 bases). The CDR3 length is 13 residues. Germline CDR1 is SSHAT and CDR2 is FNYEAQ (reference sequence). As DNA, the CDR3 is TGTGCTAGCAGCACTTCTACGGGAAATGAGCAGTTCTTC. Its translation: CASSTSTGNEQFF.

The chain employs TRBV6-5 and TRBJ2-5, with D hard to call. Germline CDR1 is MNHEY and CDR2 is SVGAGI. The CDR3 loop spans 14 amino acids. Trimming pared 2 bases from V and 5 bases from J, leaving 12 bases between. The CDR3 bases are TGTGCCAGCAGTTACGACCGGCGGACGGAGACCCAGTACTTC. This encodes CASSYDRRTETQYF.

The chain links TRBV19 to TRBJ2-7, with TRBD2 as a possible D gene (5 bases). This CDR3 has 15 residues. V gave up 3 bases and J gave up 0 bases, with 12 bases separating them. Per the germline V gene, CDR1 is LNHDA and CDR2 is SQIVND (reference sequence). The CDR3 sequence is CASSMIRDPSYEQYF. As DNA, the CDR3 is TGTGCCAGTAGTATGATCCGGGATCCCTCCTACGAGCAGTACTTC.

The chain employs TRBV27 and TRBJ2-2; 7 nucleotides align to TRBD1. Germline CDR1 MNHEY, CDR2 SMNVEV (reference sequence). CDR3 size: 15 residues. V gave up 5 bases and J gave up 5 bases; unmatched junction bases: 8. In DNA form, the CDR3 reads TGTGCCAGCAGTCCAACGACAGGGCGGACCGGGGAGCTGTTTTTT. It translates to CASSPTTGRTGELFF.

The chain employs TRBV10-3 and TRBJ2-4; maybe TRBD1 (7 bases). The germline V gene has CDR1 ENHRY and CDR2 SYGVKD. Trimming removed 10 bases from V and 6 bases from J, with 10 bases in between. The CDR3 sequence is 11 residues long. This chain's CDR3 is CASGTVNIQYF. DNA of the CDR3: TGTGCCAGCGGGACAGTAAACATTCAGTACTTC.

This clone has a single count. The CDR3 bases are TGTGCCAGCTCACCAGAGACTAGCGGGAGTGCCGGGGAGCTGTTTTTT. Translation: CASSPETSGSAGELFF. The V gene is TRBV18, the J gene TRBJ2-2, with 12 bases aligning to TRBD2. Losses at the gene ends were 2 bases for V and 6 bases for J; bases not matched to a gene: 4. The CDR3 has 16 residues. The germline V gene has CDR1 KGHSH and CDR2 LQKENI.

The chain carries TRBV10-3 and TRBJ2-1; no clear D gene. V was pared by 3 bases and J by 15 bases, with 15 bases between. Germline assignment: CDR1 ENHRY and CDR2 SYGVKD. The CDR3 has 12 amino acids. The CDR3 loop reads CAISESVHRRFF. The CDR3 DNA follows: TGTGCCATCAGTGAATCGGTCCATCGTCGGTTCTTC.

V and J are TRBV25-1 and TRBJ1-2, with D unclear. Germline assignment: CDR1 MGHDK and CDR2 SYGVNS. This CDR3 has 15 residues. Trimming stripped 2 bases from V and 2 bases from J, with 12 bases between. CDR3 residues: CASSEPGLSNYGYTF. The DNA for the CDR3 is TGTGCCAGCAGTGAACCTGGTCTGTCCAACTATGGCTACACCTTC.

This clone appeared a single time. V and J are TRBV19 and TRBJ1-6; D may be TRBD1 (5 bases). Germline CDR1 LNHDA, CDR2 SQIVND (reference sequence). The CDR3 runs to 14 residues. Trimming shortened V by 4 bases and J by 8 bases, and 12 bases separated the two germline ends. The CDR3 DNA reads as TGTGCCAGTAGTACAGGGCCGATGGATTCACCCCTCCACTTT. The encoded protein is CASSTGPMDSPLHF.

This CDR3 reads CASSFKARPDRGSETQYF. CDR3 sequence (DNA): TGTGCCAGCAGCTTTAAAGCCCGGCCGGACAGGGGGTCGGAGACCCAGTACTTC. This chain joins TRBV11-2 and TRBJ2-5; the match to TRBD1 covers 10 bases. The CDR3 extends over 18 amino acids. Germline CDR1 reads SGHAT; CDR2 reads FQNNGV. V was pared by 3 bases and J by 5 bases, with 15 bases of the junction left unmatched.

The V gene is TRBV4-3, the J gene TRBJ2-2; D is uncertain. There are 11 residues in the CDR3. V was clipped by 2 bases and J by 5 bases, with 0 bases between them. Germline V gene lookup returns CDR1 LGHNA and CDR2 YSLEER. This CDR3 is CASSQTGELFF. Here the CDR3 DNA reads TGCGCCAGCAGCCAAACCGGGGAGCTGTTTTTT.

The V gene is TRBV29-1, the J gene TRBJ1-4; D is uncertain. Per germline, CDR1 SQVTM and CDR2 ANQGSEA. The CDR3 runs 17 residues. The V end was cut by 4 bases, the J end by 2 bases, with 20 bases between. This CDR3 reads CSVAYHSGFGTNEKLFF. The DNA for the CDR3 is TGCAGCGTTGCATACCACTCGGGGTTCGGCACTAATGAAAAACTGTTTTTT.

V and J are TRBV21-1 and TRBJ1-1; the table names TRBD1, a call not compared with the DNA. TRBV21-1 is a recognized pseudogene. The CDR3 is 17 amino acids. This CDR3 is CASSNSGKGTANTEAFF. The CDR3 DNA sequence: TGTGCCAGCAGCAACTCAGGGAAGGGGACAGCGAACACTGAAGCTTTCTTT.

V usage is TRBV10-3 and J usage is TRBJ2-5; D unresolved. Trimming stripped 4 bases from V and 2 bases from J, with 8 bases between. From germline, CDR1 is ENHRY and CDR2 SYGVKD. This CDR3 is 13 amino acids long. The CDR3 bases are TGTGCCATCAGTGCCAGAGTACAAGAGACCCAGTACTTC. This gives the protein CAISARVQETQYF.

The chain couples TRBV2 to TRBJ2-5; no clear D. Trimming took off 4 bases at V and 6 bases at J, with 15 bases between the two ends. The CDR3 covers 14 residues. Germline V CDR1 and CDR2: SNHLY, FYNNEI. The CDR3, as DNA: TGTGCCAGCAGTGGAGAGGTCACCCTCCAGACCCAGTACTTC. The encoded protein is CASSGEVTLQTQYF.

This clone counts as medium-sized. This chain links TRBV10-1 with TRBJ2-7; D not certain. The CDR3 is 14 residues long. The V end lost 7 bases, the J end lost 3 bases, and 16 bases lay between the germline ends. Germline V gives CDR1 WNHNN, CDR2 SYGVQD (reference sequence). The CDR3 spells CASISVGILYEQYF. The CDR3 bases are TGCGCCAGCATCTCCGTAGGGATCCTCTACGAGCAGTACTTC.

This clone was picked up a small number of times. This sequence joins TRBV28 and TRBJ1-3; D unclear. Germline V gene sequence: CDR1 MDHEN, CDR2 SYDVKM. Between the trimmed V and J ends, which lost 6 bases and 7 bases, there was a span of 16 bases. This CDR3 has 14 amino acids. The CDR3 sequence: CASSTYKLGNTIYF. DNA for the CDR3: TGTGCCAGCAGCACTTATAAACTTGGGAACACCATATATTTT.